Sequencing of this T cell receptor (beta chain) was carried out in a study of cytomegalovirus exposure and HLA in healthy donors. Findings of the study overall: The classifier reportedly diagnosed cytomegalovirus status with high specificity and sensitivity. The study reported that TCR beta sequences accurately predicted HLA-A and HLA-B alleles in most subjects. V- and J-gene trimming in TCR beta was tied to a missense DCLRE1C variant by an analysis performed later.

Primers: 60 Vbeta forward and 13 Jbeta reverse. Here immunoSEQ multiplex PCR was the method, and the copy in TCRdb shows in-frame clones only, minus some. This sample carries 150,000 to 200,000 clones, over 60% of them seen once, and the ten largest clones take about an eighth. This clone was detected only a few times. The antigen remains undetermined. The CDR3 totals 18 residues. Germline CDR1 and CDR2: MNHEY and SMNVEV (reference sequence). V was pared by 7 bases and J by 0 bases, with 12 bases of the junction left unmatched. Material for sequencing was PBMCs. The V gene is TRBV27, the J gene TRBJ2-6, with 7 bases aligning to TRBD1. This clonotype was obtained from a man aged 50-59 years in good health and CMV-seropositive. The CDR3 DNA sequence: TGTGCCAGCACTCTATCTGGGGACAGCCCCTCTGGGGCCAACGTCCTGACTTTC. Encoded protein: CASTLSGDSPSGANVLTF.